The 16 T cell receptor beta chains reported below all come from one sample, sequenced in a study of glioma-infiltrating T cells after dendritic cell vaccination. The time point: after dendritic cell vaccination, including at tumor progression/relapse. Sequencing used immunoSEQ multiplex PCR; TCRdb keeps in-frame clones, though not all of them. Counted here are 70,000 to 95,000 clones, more than 75% occurring once; the ten biggest clones make up about 2.2%. Sequenced here: blood, sampled after dendritic cell vaccination. The source is a human donor with glioblastoma.

This rearrangement joins TRBV27 to TRBJ1-2; 9 bases agree with TRBD1. V was pared by 3 bases and J by 6 bases, with 5 bases of the junction left unmatched. Germline CDR1 is MNHEY and CDR2 is SMNVEV (reference sequence). The CDR3 has 14 amino acids. CDR3 residues: CASSFRDRVDGYTF. CDR3 nucleotides: TGTGCCAGCAGTTTCCGGGACAGGGTGGATGGCTACACCTTC.

The chain has TRBV5-6 and TRBJ2-3; no firm D call. Trimming pared 5 bases from V and 4 bases from J, leaving 14 bases between. Germline V CDR1 and CDR2: SGHDT, YYEEEE. CDR3 length equals 14 residues. CDR3 residues: CASSPPLEADTQYF. The CDR3 bases are TGTGCCAGCAGTCCCCCCCTAGAGGCAGATACGCAGTATTTT.

The chain carries TRBV4-3 and TRBJ2-3; TRBD1 might be the D (5 bases). V was shortened by 0 bases and J by 1 base, with 8 bases between the two germline ends. There are 15 residues in the CDR3. Germline V gene lookup returns CDR1 LGHNA and CDR2 YSLEER. CDR3 DNA sequence: TGCGCCAGCAGCCAAGACAGGGCCCGCACAGATACGCAGTATTTT. Protein sequence: CASSQDRARTDTQYF.

The chain is built from TRBV6-4 and TRBJ2-7; D is unclear. V lost 4 bases to trimming and J lost 1 base, with 11 bases between them. Germline V gene sequence: CDR1 MRHNA, CDR2 SNTAGT. This CDR3 is 14 amino acids long. In DNA form, the CDR3 reads TGTGCCAGCAGTGTCAACCCAGGTTCCTACGAGCAGTACTTC. Residues: CASSVNPGSYEQYF.

The chain joins TRBV6-1 to TRBJ1-1, with TRBD1 identical over 12 bases. Germline lookup yields CDR1 MNHNS and CDR2 SASEGT. V dropped 1 base and J dropped 3; count of bases not matched to a gene: 6. This CDR3 contains 17 residues. CDR3 in DNA: TGTGCCAGCAGTGAAGGCGTTGGGACAGGGGGCTACACTGAAGCTTTCTTT. Its translation: CASSEGVGTGGYTEAFF.

This sequence joins TRBV5-1 and TRBJ1-2; possible D gene TRBD1, 6 bases. The CDR3 has 15 amino acids. V lost 0 bases and J 8 bases, leaving 17 bases between the germline ends. Per the germline V gene, CDR1 is SGHRS and CDR2 is YFSETQ. The CDR3 protein is CASSLDAGAGGGYTF. The CDR3 nucleotides read TGCGCCAGCAGCTTGGACGCGGGGGCCGGCGGGGGCTACACCTTC. The variable domain in full, with the rest retrieved from reference TRBV5-1 and TRBJ1-2, is KAGVTQTPRYLIKTRGQQVTLSCSPISGHRSVSWYQQTPGQGLQFLFEYFSETQRNKGNFPGRFSGRQFSNSRSEMNVSTLELGDSALYLCASSLDAGAGGGYTFGSGTRLTVV.

The chain couples TRBV6-4 to TRBJ2-2; 8 bases line up with TRBD1. This CDR3 is built from 14 residues. Per the germline V gene, CDR1 is MRHNA and CDR2 is SNTAGT. The J segment lost 0 bases and the V segment lost 9 bases, leaving 3 bases of the junction unmatched. This CDR3 is CASSGQANTGELFF. The CDR3 nucleotides read TGTGCCAGTTCGGGACAGGCGAACACCGGGGAGCTGTTTTTT.

V gene TRBV14 combines with J gene TRBJ2-3; 8 nucleotides agree with TRBD2. J lost 4 bases, V lost 7 bases, and 16 bases had no gene match. CDR3 size: 17 residues. Germline loops: CDR1 SGHDN, CDR2 FVKESK. The CDR3 DNA sequence: TGTGCCAGCACCTCTGGGATAGGCGGGGGGCGATCAGATACGCAGTATTTT. Translating it yields CASTSGIGGGRSDTQYF.

The V gene is TRBV2, the J gene TRBJ2-3, with D possibly TRBD1 on 6 matching bases. Germline lookup yields CDR1 SNHLY and CDR2 FYNNEI. The CDR3 is 12 amino acids. With 6 bases removed from V and 7 bases from J, the gap between germline ends came to 11 bases. This CDR3 reads CASRSDSYTQYF. The DNA for the CDR3 is TGTGCCAGCAGATCGGACAGTTATACGCAGTATTTT.

This chain joins TRBV7-9 and TRBJ2-7; D may be TRBD2 (7 bases). Looked up from germline, CDR1 is SEHNR and CDR2 is FQNEAQ (reference sequence). This CDR3 is 17 amino acids long. V was pared by 3 bases and J by 1 base, with 19 bases between. CDR3 nucleotide sequence: TGTGCCAGCAGCTTGGGCCAAGGGGGGGGGCCTTCCTACGAGCAGTACTTC. Amino acids: CASSLGQGGGPSYEQYF.

The rearrangement joins TRBV7-6 to TRBJ2-3; 7 bases line up with TRBD2. Losses at the gene ends were 0 bases for V and 1 base for J; bases not matched to a gene: 1. Germline loops: CDR1 SGHVS, CDR2 FNYEAQ. The CDR3 sequence is 15 residues long. The CDR3 sequence: CASSLAAGGTDTQYF. CDR3 nucleotides: TGTGCCAGCAGCTTAGCGGCGGGGGGCACAGATACGCAGTATTTT.

This sequence joins TRBV19 and TRBJ2-2, with D possibly matching TRBD2 (6 bases). This CDR3 has 13 residues. Germline CDR1 and CDR2: LNHDA and SQIVND (reference sequence). Trimming shortened V by 4 bases and J by 7 bases, and 10 bases separated the two germline ends. CDR3 nucleotides: TGTGCCAGTAGTAAGATTAGCGGCGGGGAGCTGTTTTTT. This translates into CASSKISGGELFF.

This chain links TRBV6-5 with TRBJ2-5; 10 positions agree with TRBD1. Germline CDR1 and CDR2: MNHEY and SVGAGI. V was pared by 5 bases and J by 0 bases, with 3 bases of the junction left unmatched. The CDR3 spans 15 residues. CDR3 loop: CASSGTGAYQETQYF. The CDR3 DNA is TGTGCCAGCAGTGGGACAGGGGCCTACCAAGAGACCCAGTACTTC.

The chain couples TRBV2 to TRBJ1-5, with unresolved D. V gave up 2 bases and J gave up 6 bases, with 11 bases separating them. The CDR3 is 14 residues long. Germline CDR1 reads SNHLY; CDR2 reads FYNNEI. CDR3 sequence reads: CASSEPVTPQPQHF. In DNA, the CDR3 is TGTGCCAGCAGTGAACCGGTAACTCCTCAGCCCCAGCATTTT. Supplemented by reference TRBV2 and TRBJ1-5, the full variable domain reads EPEVTQTPSHQVTQMGQEVILRCVPISNHLYFYWYRQILGQKVEFLVSFYNNEISEKSEIFDDQFSVERPDGSNFTLKIRSTKLEDSAMYFCASSEPVTPQPQHFGDGTRLSIL.

This sequence joins TRBV19 and TRBJ1-1, with 8 bases lining up with TRBD1. Per germline, CDR1 LNHDA and CDR2 SQIVND (reference sequence). With 5 bases clipped from V and 5 bases from J, the junction kept 16 bases outside the gene matches. CDR3 length: 17 residues. The CDR3 region has the DNA TGTGCCAGTAGTCCCAGAGAGACCACAGGGGGTAAGACTGAAGCTTTCTTT. Translated, it gives CASSPRETTGGKTEAFF.

J is TRBJ2-6 and V is TRBV6-5; D possibly corresponds to TRBD2 (6 bases). Germline lookup yields CDR1 MNHEY and CDR2 SVGAGI. This CDR3 region has 15 residues. V lost 5 bases to trimming and J lost 5 bases, with 13 bases between them. The CDR3 bases are TGTGCCAGCAGTCCGGGAGAGGGCTGGGCCAACGTCCTGACTTTC. Translated: CASSPGEGWANVLTF.